Below, one T cell receptor (beta chain) is given with its context. This record belongs to a study of blood T cell repertoires in COVID-19. Study as a whole: T cells, B-cell-depleted T cells, or PBMCs supplied cDNA or gDNA.

Trimming shortened V by 5 bases and J by 0 bases, and 14 bases separated the two germline ends. Germline V gene data show CDR1 as SEHNR and CDR2 as FQNEAQ (reference sequence). The CDR3 sequence is 16 residues long. Original processing notes: The assay estimated nucleated cells by amplifying reference gene primers. The table came from immunoSEQ multiplex PCR; TCRdb's copy has only in-frame clones and leaves some out. V, J and clone size were drawn from that table, and D and trimming were deduced from the DNA. The sample carries approximately 400,000 clones, 70% to 90% recorded once. Input material: peripheral blood. This receptor was taken from a man aged 35-49 years with acute or convalescent COVID-19. The V gene is TRBV7-9, the J gene TRBJ2-1; D may be TRBD2 (5 bases). CDR3 DNA: TGTGCCAGCAGCCCACGGGCGGGTAGCTCCTACAATGAGCAGTTCTTC. It codes for CASSPRAGSSYNEQFF.